Given below is one T cell receptor (beta chain) in context. The antigen this receptor binds is unknown. No base qualities exist here, and no much larger clone lies one base off it. This record belongs to a study of blood T cell repertoires in COVID-19 (dated by TCRdb to 2018 to 2020). General notes on the study: The collaborator samples originated in the United States, Italy and Spain and spanned the acute and convalescent phases of COVID-19. The material from the prospective study consisted of cDNA or gDNA derived from T cells, B-cell-depleted T cells, or PBMCs. Subjects who had been exposed to COVID-19, were actively infected with it, or had recovered from it provided the deeply sampled blood TCRbeta repertoires that made up the dataset. A freely available public database, intended as a resource for researchers studying the immune response to SARS-CoV-2, is where the repertoires were released. Samples were obtained from the ongoing ImmuneRACE study (first 160 participants) and from about 1,300 subjects provided by 6 global collaborators. Sample metadata almost always included a de-identified subject ID, COVID-19 status, age in years and sex. Where available, HLA class I and class II types were taken from metadata supplied by the sample provider and were not determined by assay-based typing.

The paper's findings and limits, for the study overall: The quantity of clinical and demographic metadata differed by source and by participant and was supplied without curation.

Whole blood was collected in K2EDTA tubes by collaborating institutions according to the institutions' own protocols. For TCRbeta analysis, collaborator samples were shipped as frozen whole blood, as isolated PBMCs, or as DNA extracted from either sample type. The immunoSEQ Assay, a bias-controlled multiplex PCR, was used to amplify TCRbeta CDR3 regions from genomic DNA. The original pipeline was this. Nucleated cell counts per sample were estimated from amplification of reference gene primers within the assay. To quantify the absolute abundance of each unique TCRbeta CDR3 rearrangement, sequence reads were collapsed and filtered. Productive Simpson clonality was computed per sample as the square root of Simpson's diversity index over productive rearrangements. The immuneACCESS repertoire file appears here via TCRdb, limited to in-frame rearrangements. These files lack a portion of the clones; in checked studies, under half of the deficit traces to unresolved V genes, and the cause of the others is not known. V, J and clone size are taken as reported in that table, and D and trimming were inferred from the DNA itself. This sample comprises about 40,000 clones, around 77% of them detected only once. 30% to 40% of the sample is taken by the ten largest.

The germline V gene specifies SGHVS as CDR1 and FQNEAQ as CDR2. Between the V and J ends, shortened by 5 bases and 8 bases respectively, the junction contains 10 bases. From its cysteine to its phenylalanine, the CDR3 spans 13 amino acids. Only the CDR3 DNA is retained, 39 bases long and in frame from the first base. This TCR came from a man at least 80 years old with active or convalescent COVID-19. The chain is made from TRBV7-8 and TRBJ1-6; no D segment can be confidently identified. Sequenced: peripheral blood. The CDR3: CASSAGPDSPLHF. The DNA sequence is as follows: TGTGCCAGCAGCGCGGGCCCAGATTCACCCCTCCACTTT.